What follows are 10 T cell receptor beta chains derived from one specimen sequenced in a study of blood T cell repertoires in COVID-19. Only in-frame clones appear in the TCRdb table, and some are missing; sequencing was by immunoSEQ multiplex PCR. The table records around 140,000 clones, roughly four fifths of them present only once. Source material: peripheral blood. The receptors derive from a woman aged 45-60 years with active or convalescent COVID-19.

The chain is built from TRBV6-5 and TRBJ1-4, with 7 bases identical to TRBD1. CDR3 size: 16 residues. V lost 2 bases to trimming and J lost 2 bases; unmatched junction nucleotides: 5. CDR1 and CDR2 (germline): MNHEY, SVGAGI. CDR3 DNA: TGTGCCAGCAGTTACCTACAGGGGAGCACTAATGAAAAACTGTTTTTT. Translation: CASSYLQGSTNEKLFF.

The chain uses TRBV19 and TRBJ1-3, with a tentative D call TRBD1 (5 bases). V lost 6 bases, J lost 1 base, and 13 bases lay in between. CDR1 LNHDA and CDR2 SQIVND come from the germline V gene (reference sequence). This CDR3 region has 15 residues. CDR3 bases: TGTGCCAGTAGAGGAAGGGGATTATCTGGAAACACCATATATTTT. Its translation: CASRGRGLSGNTIYF.

This chain connects TRBV19 to TRBJ1-2; 7 bases align to TRBD1. Germline CDR1 reads LNHDA; CDR2 reads SQIVND (reference sequence). CDR3 length: 14 amino acids. The V gene end was trimmed by 7 bases and the J gene end by 3 bases; junction bases not matched to a gene: 8. CDR3 amino acids: CASNRGPADYGYTF. The CDR3 DNA follows: TGTGCCAGTAACAGGGGACCAGCAGACTATGGCTACACCTTC. Full variable domain (missing parts from reference TRBV19 and TRBJ1-2): DGGITQSPKYLFRKEGQNVTLSCEQNLNHDAMYWYRQDPGQGLRLIYYSQIVNDFQKGDIAEGYSVSREKKESFPLTVTSAQKNPTAFYLCASNRGPADYGYTFGSGTRLTVV.

The gene calls are TRBV6-5 and TRBJ2-5, with D possibly matching TRBD2 (5 bases). The CDR3 is made up of 14 amino acids. Germline V gene sequence: CDR1 MNHEY, CDR2 SVGAGI. Trimming cost V 7 bases and J 7 bases, with 19 bases left between them. The CDR3: CASTTSRGPGTQYF. CDR3 coding DNA: TGTGCCAGCACCACTAGTCGGGGTCCGGGGACCCAGTACTTC.

V is TRBV5-6 and J is TRBJ1-2; 9 bases are a match to TRBD1. J gave up 4 bases and V 4 bases, and 14 bases lay outside the gene matches. CDR1 SGHDT and CDR2 YYEEEE come from the germline V gene. The CDR3 contains 17 residues. The CDR3 DNA reads TGTGCCAGCAGCGTAAGGACAGGGGCCCTTCCCCTCTATGGCTACACCTTC. This gives the protein CASSVRTGALPLYGYTF.

V is TRBV7-3 and J is TRBJ2-1; D is possibly TRBD2 (6 bases). The V end lost 1 base, the J end lost 0 bases, and 16 bases lay between the germline ends. There are 18 residues in the CDR3. Germline V lookup: CDR1 SGHTA, CDR2 FQGTGA. CDR3 in amino acids: CASSLISREDGSYNEQFF. The CDR3 region has the DNA TGTGCCAGCAGCTTAATATCGAGGGAGGATGGCTCCTACAATGAGCAGTTCTTC. The entire variable domain, with the rest obtained from reference TRBV7-3 and TRBJ2-1, is as follows: GAGVSQTPSNKVTEKGKYVELRCDPISGHTALYWYRQSLGQGPEFLIYFQGTGAADDSGLPNDRFFAVRPEGSVSTLKIQRTERGDSAVYLCASSLISREDGSYNEQFFGPGTRLTVL.

This clone showed up just a few times. The V gene is TRBV9, the J gene TRBJ1-1; TRBD1 is a possible D gene (6 bases). The CDR3 loop spans 15 amino acids. In germline, CDR1 is SGDLS, CDR2 YYNGEE. The ends were cut back, 0 bases at V and 5 bases at J, with 14 bases in the middle. The CDR3 sequence: CASSVAVGGGTEAFF. The CDR3 DNA sequence: TGTGCCAGCAGCGTAGCCGTAGGGGGTGGGACTGAAGCTTTCTTT.

The V call is TRBV3-1 (or the pseudogene TRBV3-2), the J call TRBJ1-2, with D tentatively TRBD1 (6 bases). This CDR3 region has 15 residues. Trimming left V 4 bases short and J 8 bases short, with 20 bases between. Germline V CDR1 and CDR2: LGHDT, YNNKEL (reference sequence). Here the CDR3 reads CASSRVITGTQGYTF. In DNA form, the CDR3 reads TGTGCCAGCAGCCGGGTTATCACAGGGACGCAGGGCTACACCTTC.

This chain joins TRBV12-3 or TRBV12-4 and TRBJ1-4; D gene ambiguous. Trimming stripped 2 bases from V and 7 bases from J, with 8 bases between. This CDR3 contains 13 residues. This CDR3 reads CASSLRHSEKLFF. CDR3 bases: TGTGCCAGCAGTTTAAGACATAGTGAAAAACTGTTTTTT.

The J gene is TRBJ1-2, the V gene TRBV5-4, with D possibly TRBD1 on 5 matching bases. V dropped 7 bases and J dropped 8 bases, with 18 bases sitting between them. This CDR3 spans 13 amino acids. CDR1 and CDR2 from the germline V gene are SGHNT and YYREEE (reference sequence). The CDR3: CASSLDSATGYTF. The CDR3 DNA is TGTGCCAGCTCCCTTGACAGCGCGACAGGCTACACCTTC.